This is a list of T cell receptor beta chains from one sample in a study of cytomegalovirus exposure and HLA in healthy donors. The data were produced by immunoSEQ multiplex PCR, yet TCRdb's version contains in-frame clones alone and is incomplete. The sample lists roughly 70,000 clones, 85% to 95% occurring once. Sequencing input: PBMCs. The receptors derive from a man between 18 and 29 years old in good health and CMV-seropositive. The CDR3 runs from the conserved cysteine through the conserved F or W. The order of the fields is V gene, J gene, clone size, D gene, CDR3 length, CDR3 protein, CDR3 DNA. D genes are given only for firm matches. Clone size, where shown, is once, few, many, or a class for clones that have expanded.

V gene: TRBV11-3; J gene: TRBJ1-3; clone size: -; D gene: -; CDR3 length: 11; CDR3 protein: CASSFSDTIYF; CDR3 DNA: TGTGCCAGCAGCTTCTCGGACACCATATATTTT
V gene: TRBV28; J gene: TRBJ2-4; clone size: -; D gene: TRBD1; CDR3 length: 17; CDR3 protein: CASSSWRQGTAKNIQYF; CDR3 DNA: TGTGCCAGCAGTTCCTGGCGACAGGGAACAGCCAAAAACATTCAGTACTTC
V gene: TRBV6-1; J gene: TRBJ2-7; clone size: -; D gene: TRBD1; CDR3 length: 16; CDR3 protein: CASSEAPTGLLNEQYF; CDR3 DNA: TGTGCCAGCAGTGAAGCCCCGACAGGGCTTTTGAACGAGCAGTACTTC
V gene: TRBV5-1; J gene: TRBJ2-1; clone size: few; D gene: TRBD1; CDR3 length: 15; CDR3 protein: CASSLGDRDVSEQFF; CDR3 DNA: TGCGCCAGCAGCTTGGGGGACAGGGATGTGAGTGAGCAGTTCTTC
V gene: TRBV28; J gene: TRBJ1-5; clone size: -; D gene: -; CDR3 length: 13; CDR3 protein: CASSFPRNQPQHF; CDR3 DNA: TGTGCCAGCAGTTTCCCCAGAAATCAGCCCCAGCATTTT
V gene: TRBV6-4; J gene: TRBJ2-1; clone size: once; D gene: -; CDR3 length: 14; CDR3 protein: CASSEGGGGNEQFF; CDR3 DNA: TGTGCCAGCAGTGAGGGGGGAGGGGGAAATGAGCAGTTCTTC
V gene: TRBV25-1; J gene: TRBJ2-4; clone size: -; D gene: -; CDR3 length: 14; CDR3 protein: CASSDGLAKNIQYF; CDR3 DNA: TGTGCCAGCTCTGACGGGTTAGCCAAAAACATTCAGTACTTC
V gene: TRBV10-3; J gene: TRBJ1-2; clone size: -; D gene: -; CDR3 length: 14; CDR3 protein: CAISERVGVSGYTF; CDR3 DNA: TGTGCCATCAGTGAGCGAGTCGGAGTTTCTGGCTACACCTTC
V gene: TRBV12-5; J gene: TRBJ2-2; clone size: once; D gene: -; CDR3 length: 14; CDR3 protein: CASGASVNTGELFF; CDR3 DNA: TGTGCTAGTGGGGCTAGCGTTAACACCGGGGAGCTGTTTTTT
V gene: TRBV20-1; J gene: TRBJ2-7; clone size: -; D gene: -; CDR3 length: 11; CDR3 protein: CSARDKHEQYF; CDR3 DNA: TGCAGTGCTAGAGATAAGCACGAGCAGTACTTC
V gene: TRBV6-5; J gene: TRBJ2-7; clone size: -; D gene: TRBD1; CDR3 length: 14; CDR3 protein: CASSKSQGAGKQYF; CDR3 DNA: TGTGCCAGCAGTAAATCCCAGGGGGCGGGTAAGCAGTACTTC
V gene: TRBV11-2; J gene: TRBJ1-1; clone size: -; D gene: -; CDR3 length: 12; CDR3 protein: CASSLRNTEAFF; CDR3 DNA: TGTGCCAGCAGCTTACGGAACACTGAAGCTTTCTTT
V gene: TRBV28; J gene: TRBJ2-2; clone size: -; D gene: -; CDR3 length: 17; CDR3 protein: CASSSPVGGGNTGELFF; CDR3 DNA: TGTGCCAGCAGTTCCCCTGTGGGCGGAGGGAACACCGGGGAGCTGTTTTTT
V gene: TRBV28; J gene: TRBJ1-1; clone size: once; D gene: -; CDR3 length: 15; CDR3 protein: CASSFLTTRNTEAFF; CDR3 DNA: TGTGCCAGCAGTTTCCTCACGACACGGAACACTGAAGCTTTCTTT
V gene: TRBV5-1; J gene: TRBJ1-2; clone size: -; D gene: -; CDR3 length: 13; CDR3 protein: CASSFDRRGGYTF; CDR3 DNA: TGCGCCAGCAGCTTTGACAGACGCGGAGGCTACACCTTC
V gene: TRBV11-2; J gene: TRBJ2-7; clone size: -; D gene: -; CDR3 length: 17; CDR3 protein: CASSSLRRQGNVYEQYF; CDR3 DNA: TGTGCCAGCAGCTCCCTACGTCGGCAGGGTAATGTCTACGAGCAGTACTTC
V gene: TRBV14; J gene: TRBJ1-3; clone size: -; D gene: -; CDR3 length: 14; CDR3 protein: CASSPSVAGNTIYF; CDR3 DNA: TGTGCCAGCAGCCCAAGCGTTGCTGGAAACACCATATATTTT
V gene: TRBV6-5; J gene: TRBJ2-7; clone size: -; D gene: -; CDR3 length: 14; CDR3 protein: CASSSGTSLYEQYF; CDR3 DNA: TGTGCCAGCAGTTCCGGGACATCCCTTTACGAGCAGTACTTC
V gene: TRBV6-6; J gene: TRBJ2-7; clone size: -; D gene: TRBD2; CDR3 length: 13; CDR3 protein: CASSYSAGDEQYF; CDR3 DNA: TGTGCCAGCAGTTACAGCGCGGGAGACGAGCAGTACTTC
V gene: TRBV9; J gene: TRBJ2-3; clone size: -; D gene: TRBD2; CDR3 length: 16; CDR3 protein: CASSVGNSGSTDTQYF; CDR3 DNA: TGTGCCAGCAGCGTAGGTAATAGCGGGAGCACAGATACGCAGTATTTT
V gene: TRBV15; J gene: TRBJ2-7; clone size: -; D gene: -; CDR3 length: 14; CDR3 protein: CATSRASRGYEQYF; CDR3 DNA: TGTGCCACCAGCAGAGCCAGCAGGGGCTACGAGCAGTACTTC
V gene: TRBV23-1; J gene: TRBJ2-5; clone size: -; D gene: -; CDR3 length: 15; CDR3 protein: CAHLADREGQETQYF; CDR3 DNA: TGCGCCCACCTCGCGGACAGGGAGGGCCAAGAGACCCAGTACTTC
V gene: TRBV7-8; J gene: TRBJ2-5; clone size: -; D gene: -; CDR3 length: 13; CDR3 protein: CASSKGRGETQYF; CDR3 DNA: TGTGCCAGCAGCAAGGGGCGAGGAGAGACCCAGTACTTC
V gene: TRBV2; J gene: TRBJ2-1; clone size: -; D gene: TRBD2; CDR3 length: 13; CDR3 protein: CASMIAGAGEQFF; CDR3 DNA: TGTGCCAGCATGATAGCGGGAGCGGGTGAGCAGTTCTTC
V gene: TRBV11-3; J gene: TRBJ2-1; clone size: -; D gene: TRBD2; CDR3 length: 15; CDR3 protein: CASSLAGGSYNEQFF; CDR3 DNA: TGTGCCAGCAGCTTGGCGGGAGGCTCCTACAATGAGCAGTTCTTC
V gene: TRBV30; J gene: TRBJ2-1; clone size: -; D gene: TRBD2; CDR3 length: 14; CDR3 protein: CALILAGSSGEQFF; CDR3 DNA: TGTGCCCTGATCCTAGCGGGGAGCTCGGGTGAGCAGTTCTTC
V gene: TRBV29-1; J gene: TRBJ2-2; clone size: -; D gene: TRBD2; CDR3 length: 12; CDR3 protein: CSVAGRTGELFF; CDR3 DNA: TGCAGCGTTGCCGGGAGGACCGGGGAGCTGTTTTTT
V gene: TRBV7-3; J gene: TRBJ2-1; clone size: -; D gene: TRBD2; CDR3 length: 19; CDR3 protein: CASSPRAGMTSGTGVGQFF; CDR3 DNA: TGTGCCAGCAGCCCTCGCGCGGGGATGACTAGCGGGACTGGGGTGGGGCAGTTCTTC
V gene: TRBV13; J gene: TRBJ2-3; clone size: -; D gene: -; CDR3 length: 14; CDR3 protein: CASSSGRSTDTQYF; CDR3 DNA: TGTGCCAGCAGCTCTGGCAGGAGCACAGATACGCAGTATTTT
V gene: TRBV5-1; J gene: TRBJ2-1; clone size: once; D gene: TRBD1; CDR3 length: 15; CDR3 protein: CASTKGTARDNEQFF; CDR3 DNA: TGCGCCAGCACCAAAGGGACAGCCCGGGACAATGAGCAGTTCTTC
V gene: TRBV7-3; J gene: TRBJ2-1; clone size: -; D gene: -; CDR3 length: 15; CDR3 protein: CASSLLGGVRNEQFF; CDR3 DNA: TGTGCCAGCAGCTTACTTGGGGGCGTCCGCAATGAGCAGTTCTTC
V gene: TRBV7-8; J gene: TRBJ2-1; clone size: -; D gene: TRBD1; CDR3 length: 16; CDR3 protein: CASSLRDRATYNEQFF; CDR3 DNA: TGTGCCAGCAGCTTACGTGACAGGGCCACCTACAATGAGCAGTTCTTC
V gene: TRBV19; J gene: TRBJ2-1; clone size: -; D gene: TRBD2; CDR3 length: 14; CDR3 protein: CASSETSGPSEQFF; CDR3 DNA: TGTGCCAGTAGTGAGACTAGCGGGCCTTCTGAGCAGTTCTTC
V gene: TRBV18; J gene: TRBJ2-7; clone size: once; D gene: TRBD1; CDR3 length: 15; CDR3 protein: CASSPRGQSSYEQYF; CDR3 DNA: TGTGCCAGCTCACCAAGGGGACAGTCCTCCTACGAGCAGTACTTC
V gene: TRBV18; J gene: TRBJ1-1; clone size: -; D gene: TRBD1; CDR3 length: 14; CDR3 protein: CASSPRTGNTEAFF; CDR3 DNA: TGTGCCAGCTCACCTCGGACAGGGAACACTGAAGCTTTCTTT
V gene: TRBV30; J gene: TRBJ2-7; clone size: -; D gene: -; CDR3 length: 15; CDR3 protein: CAWSVGSSGSYEQYF; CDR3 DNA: TGTGCCTGGAGTGTAGGTAGCAGCGGTTCCTACGAGCAGTACTTC
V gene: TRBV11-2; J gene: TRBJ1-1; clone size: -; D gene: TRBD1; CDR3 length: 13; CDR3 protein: CASSTGAYTEAFF; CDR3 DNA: TGTGCCAGCAGCACAGGGGCGTACACTGAAGCTTTCTTT
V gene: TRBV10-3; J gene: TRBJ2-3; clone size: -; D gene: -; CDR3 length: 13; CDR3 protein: CAISESPGDTQYF; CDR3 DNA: TGTGCCATCAGTGAGTCTCCCGGAGATACGCAGTATTTT
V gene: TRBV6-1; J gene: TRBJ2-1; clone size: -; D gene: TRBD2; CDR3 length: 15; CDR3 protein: CASSLAGGEYNEQFF; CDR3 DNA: TGTGCCAGCAGCCTAGCGGGAGGGGAATACAATGAGCAGTTCTTC
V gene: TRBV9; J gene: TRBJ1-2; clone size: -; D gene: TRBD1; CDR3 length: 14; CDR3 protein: CASSVGGQNYGYTF; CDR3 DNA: TGTGCCAGCAGCGTAGGGGGACAGAACTATGGCTACACCTTC
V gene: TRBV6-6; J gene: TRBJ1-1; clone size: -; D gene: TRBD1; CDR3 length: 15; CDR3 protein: CASSLGDRVGTEAFF; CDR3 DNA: TGTGCCAGCAGCCTCGGAGACAGGGTGGGGACTGAAGCTTTCTTT
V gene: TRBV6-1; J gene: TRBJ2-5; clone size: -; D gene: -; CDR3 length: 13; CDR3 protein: CASSRGLIQTQYF; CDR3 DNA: TGTGCCAGCAGCCGAGGACTTATTCAGACCCAGTACTTC
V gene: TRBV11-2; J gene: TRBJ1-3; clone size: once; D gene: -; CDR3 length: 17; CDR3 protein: CASSLDGRGKSGNTIYF; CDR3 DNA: TGTGCCAGCAGCTTAGATGGTAGGGGGAAAAGTGGAAACACCATATATTTT
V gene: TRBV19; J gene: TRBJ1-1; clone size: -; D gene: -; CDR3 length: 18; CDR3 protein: CASSIGRVRPLGNTEAFF; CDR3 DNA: TGTGCCAGTAGTATAGGGAGGGTTAGACCTCTCGGTAACACTGAAGCTTTCTTT
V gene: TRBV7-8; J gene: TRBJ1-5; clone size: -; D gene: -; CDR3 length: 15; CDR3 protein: CASSLRQNSNQPQHF; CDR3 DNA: TGTGCCAGCAGCTTAAGACAGAATAGCAATCAGCCCCAGCATTTT
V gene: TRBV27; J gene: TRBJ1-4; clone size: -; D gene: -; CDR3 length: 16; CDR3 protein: CASSSSGTGGREKLFF; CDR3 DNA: TGTGCCAGCAGTTCCTCAGGAACAGGTGGGAGGGAAAAACTGTTTTTT
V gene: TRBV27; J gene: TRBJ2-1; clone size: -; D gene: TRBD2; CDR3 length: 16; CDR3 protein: CASSPPTSGSDNEQFF; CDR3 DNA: TGTGCCAGCAGTCCCCCTACTAGCGGGAGCGACAATGAGCAGTTCTTC
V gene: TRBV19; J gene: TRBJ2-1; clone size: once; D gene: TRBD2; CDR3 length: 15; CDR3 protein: CASSRAGGPYNEQFF; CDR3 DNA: TGTGCCAGTAGTAGAGCGGGAGGGCCTTACAATGAGCAGTTCTTC
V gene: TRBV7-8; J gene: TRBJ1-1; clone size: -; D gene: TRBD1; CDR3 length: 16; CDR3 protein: CASSLLTGDLNTEAFF; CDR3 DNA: TGTGCCAGCAGCCTACTGACAGGGGACCTAAACACTGAAGCTTTCTTT
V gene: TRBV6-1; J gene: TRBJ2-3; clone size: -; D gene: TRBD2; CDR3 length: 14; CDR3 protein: CASSEDGRADTQYF; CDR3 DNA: TGTGCCAGCAGTGAAGACGGGAGGGCAGATACGCAGTATTTT
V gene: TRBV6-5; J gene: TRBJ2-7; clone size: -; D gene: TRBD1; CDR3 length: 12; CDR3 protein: CASRQGAEEQYF; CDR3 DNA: TGTGCCAGCAGACAGGGGGCGGAAGAGCAGTACTTC
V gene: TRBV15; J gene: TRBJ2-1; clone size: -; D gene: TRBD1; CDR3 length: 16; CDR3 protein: CATSRASGTGVSEQFF; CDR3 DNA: TGTGCCACCAGCAGAGCCTCTGGGACAGGGGTGAGTGAGCAGTTCTTC
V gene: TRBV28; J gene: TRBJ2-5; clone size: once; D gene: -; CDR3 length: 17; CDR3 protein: CASSFLGGTKQKETQYF; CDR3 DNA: TGTGCCAGCAGTTTTTTAGGCGGAACGAAACAAAAAGAGACCCAGTACTTC